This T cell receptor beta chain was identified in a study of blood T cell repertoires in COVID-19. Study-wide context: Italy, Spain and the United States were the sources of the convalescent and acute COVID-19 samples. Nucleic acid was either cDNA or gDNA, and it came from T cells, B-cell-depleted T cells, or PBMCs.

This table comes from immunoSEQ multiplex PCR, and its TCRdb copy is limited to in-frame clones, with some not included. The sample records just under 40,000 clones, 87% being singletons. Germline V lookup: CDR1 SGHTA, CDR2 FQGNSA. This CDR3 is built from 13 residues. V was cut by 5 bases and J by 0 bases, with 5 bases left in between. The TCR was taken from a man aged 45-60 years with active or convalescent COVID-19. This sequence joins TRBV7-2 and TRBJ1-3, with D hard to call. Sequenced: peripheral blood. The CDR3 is CASSQVSGNTIYF. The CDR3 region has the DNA TGTGCCAGCAGCCAGGTCTCTGGAAACACCATATATTTT.